This T cell receptor beta chain is drawn from a study of beta chain features in type 1 diabetes. The germline CDR1 and CDR2 sequences are SGHRS and YFSETQ. There are 12 residues in the CDR3. V was pared by 4 bases and J by 5 bases, with 2 bases of the junction left unmatched. CD4+ cells of the naive, central memory, regulatory and stem cell-like memory types were sorted via CD45RO/CCR7/CD25/CD127/CD95/CD27. Findings and caveats of the study: Moderate but significant shortening of TCRB CDR3s was recorded in all four CD4+ subsets from Type 1 diabetes patients.

As to this clone: The antigen is not known.

Every bit of the isolated RNA underwent reverse transcription, so sequencing read expressed TCRB transcripts. This table comes from immunoSEQ multiplex PCR, and its TCRdb copy is limited to in-frame clones, with some not included. The table shows roughly 150,000 clones, with over 6% occurring only once. V and J are TRBV5-1 and TRBJ2-5; 7 nucleotides match TRBD1. The specimen sequenced was central memory CD4+ T cells from blood. The sequence was collected from a man aged 18 to 30 with type 1 diabetes. CDR3 loop: CASSDRDETQYF. The CDR3 DNA sequence: TGCGCCAGCAGCGACAGGGACGAGACCCAGTACTTC.